This entry describes one T cell receptor beta chain. This entry is derived from a study of blood T cell repertoires in COVID-19. Study-level background: In each case, the material was cDNA or gDNA derived from T cells, B-cell-depleted T cells, or PBMCs.

With 5 bases removed from V and 7 bases from J, the gap between germline ends came to 26 bases. The length of the CDR3 is 17 residues. Looked up from germline, CDR1 is LGHNT and CDR2 is FRNRAP. Produced via immunoSEQ multiplex PCR; TCRdb's table is partial and in-frame only. Of some 200,000 clones listed, over 75% are singletons. Sequenced sample: peripheral blood. The chain is built from TRBV12-5 and TRBJ1-1, with D maybe TRBD1 (6 bases). The origin of this receptor is a woman aged 70-85 years with acute or convalescent COVID-19. This CDR3 is CASGPVPGTRTKNEAFF. CDR3 nucleotide sequence: TGTGCTAGTGGTCCGGTTCCCGGGACACGTACTAAAAATGAAGCTTTCTTT.